The sample holds many counts of the clone carrying this T cell receptor (beta chain). Its antigen is unidentified. This entry comes from a study of molecular identifiers for immune sequencing clone quantification. General observations from the study: Highly expanded clones may be undercounted when identical TCR molecules share barcodes.

CDR3 length: 14 residues. Trimming took 0 bases from V and 5 from J; bases not matched to a gene: 0. From germline, CDR1 is GTSNPN and CDR2 SVGIG (reference sequence). TCRdb used MiXCR to reprocess the PCR reads, holding one entry per CDR3 protein. The data show about 640,000 distinct CDR3 sequences, with 15% to 20% seen just once and around 0.86% held by the top ten. Naive CD8 T cells were sorted as CD8+CD4-CCR7+CD45RA+. The V and J genes are TRBV30 and TRBJ1-5; 11 nucleotides align to TRBD1. Sequencing was performed on naive CD8+ T cells from blood, with Jurkat cell RNA spiked in. The sample's subset: FACS-sorted CD8+CD4-CCR7+CD45RA+ naive T cells. This receptor was obtained from a human donor in good health. Some libraries in this study had Jurkat cell RNA spiked in. CDR3 DNA sequence: TGTGCCTGGAGTGTGGGACAGGGGGATCAGCCCCAGCATTTT. Encoded protein: CAWSVGQGDQPQHF.